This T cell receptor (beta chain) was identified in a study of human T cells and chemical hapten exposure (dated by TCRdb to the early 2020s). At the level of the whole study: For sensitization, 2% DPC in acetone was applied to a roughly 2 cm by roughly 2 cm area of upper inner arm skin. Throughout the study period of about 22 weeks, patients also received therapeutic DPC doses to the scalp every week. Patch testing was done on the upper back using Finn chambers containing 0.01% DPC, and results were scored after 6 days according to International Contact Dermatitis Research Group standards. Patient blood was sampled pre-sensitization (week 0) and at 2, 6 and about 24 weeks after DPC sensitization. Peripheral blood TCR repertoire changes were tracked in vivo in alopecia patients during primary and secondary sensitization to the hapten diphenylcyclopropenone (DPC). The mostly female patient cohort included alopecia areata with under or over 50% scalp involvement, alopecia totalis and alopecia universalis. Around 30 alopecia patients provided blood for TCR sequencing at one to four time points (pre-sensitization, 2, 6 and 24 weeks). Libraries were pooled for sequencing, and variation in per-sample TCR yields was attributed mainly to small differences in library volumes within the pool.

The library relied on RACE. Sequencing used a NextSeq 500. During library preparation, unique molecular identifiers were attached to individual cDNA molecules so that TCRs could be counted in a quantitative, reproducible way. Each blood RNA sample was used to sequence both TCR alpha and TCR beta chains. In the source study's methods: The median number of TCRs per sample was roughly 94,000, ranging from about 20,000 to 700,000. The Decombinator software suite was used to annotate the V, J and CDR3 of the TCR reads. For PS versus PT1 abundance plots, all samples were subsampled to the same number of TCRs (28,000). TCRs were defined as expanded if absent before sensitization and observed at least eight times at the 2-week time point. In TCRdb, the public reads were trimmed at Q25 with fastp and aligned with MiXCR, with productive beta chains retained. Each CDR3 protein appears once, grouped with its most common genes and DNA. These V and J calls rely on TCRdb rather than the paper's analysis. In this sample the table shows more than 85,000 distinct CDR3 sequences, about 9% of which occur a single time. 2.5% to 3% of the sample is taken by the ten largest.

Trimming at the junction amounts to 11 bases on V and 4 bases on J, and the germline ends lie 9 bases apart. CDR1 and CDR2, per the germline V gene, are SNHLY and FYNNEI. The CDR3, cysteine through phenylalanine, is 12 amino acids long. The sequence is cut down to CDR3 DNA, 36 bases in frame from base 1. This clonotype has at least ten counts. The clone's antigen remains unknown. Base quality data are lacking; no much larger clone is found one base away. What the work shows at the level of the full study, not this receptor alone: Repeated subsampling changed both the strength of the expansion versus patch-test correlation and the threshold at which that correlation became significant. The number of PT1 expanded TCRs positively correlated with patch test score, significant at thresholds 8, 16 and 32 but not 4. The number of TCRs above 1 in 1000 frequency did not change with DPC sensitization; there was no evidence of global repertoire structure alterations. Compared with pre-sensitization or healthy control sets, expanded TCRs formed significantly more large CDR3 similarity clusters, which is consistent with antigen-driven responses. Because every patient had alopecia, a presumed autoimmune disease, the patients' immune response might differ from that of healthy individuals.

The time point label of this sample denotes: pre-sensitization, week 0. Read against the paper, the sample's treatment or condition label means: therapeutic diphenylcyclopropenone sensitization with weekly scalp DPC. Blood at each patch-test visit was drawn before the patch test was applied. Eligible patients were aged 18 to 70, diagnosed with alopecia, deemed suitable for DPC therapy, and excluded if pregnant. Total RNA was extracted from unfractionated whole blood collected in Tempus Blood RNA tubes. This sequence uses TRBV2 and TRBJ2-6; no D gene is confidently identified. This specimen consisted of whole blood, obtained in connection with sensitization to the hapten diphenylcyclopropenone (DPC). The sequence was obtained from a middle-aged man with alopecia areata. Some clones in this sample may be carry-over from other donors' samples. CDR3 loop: CASRGGANVLTF. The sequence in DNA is TGTGCCTCCCGAGGAGGGGCCAACGTCCTGACTTTC.